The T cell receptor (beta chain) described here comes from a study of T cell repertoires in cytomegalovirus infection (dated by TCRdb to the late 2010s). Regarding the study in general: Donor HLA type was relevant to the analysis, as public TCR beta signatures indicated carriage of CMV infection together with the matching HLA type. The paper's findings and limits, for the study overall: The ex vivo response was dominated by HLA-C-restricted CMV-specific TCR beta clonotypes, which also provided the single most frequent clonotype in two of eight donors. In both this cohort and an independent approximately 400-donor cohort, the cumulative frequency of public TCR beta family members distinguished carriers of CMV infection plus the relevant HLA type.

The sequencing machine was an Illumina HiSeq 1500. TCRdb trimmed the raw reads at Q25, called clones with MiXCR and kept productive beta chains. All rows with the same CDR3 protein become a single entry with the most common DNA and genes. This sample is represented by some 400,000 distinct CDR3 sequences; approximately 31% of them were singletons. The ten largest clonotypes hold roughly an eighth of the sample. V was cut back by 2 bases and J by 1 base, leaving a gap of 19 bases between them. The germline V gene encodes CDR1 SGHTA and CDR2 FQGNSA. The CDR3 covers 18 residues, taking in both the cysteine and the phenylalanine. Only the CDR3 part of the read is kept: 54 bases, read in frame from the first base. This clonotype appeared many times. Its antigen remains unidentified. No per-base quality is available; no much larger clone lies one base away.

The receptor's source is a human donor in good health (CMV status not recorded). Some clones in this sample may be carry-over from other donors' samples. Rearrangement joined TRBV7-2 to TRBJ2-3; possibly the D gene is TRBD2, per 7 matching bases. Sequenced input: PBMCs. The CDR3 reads CASSLFAGTGGGTDTQYF. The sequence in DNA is TGTGCCAGCAGCTTATTTGCGGGAACGGGGGGCGGCACAGATACGCAGTATTTT.